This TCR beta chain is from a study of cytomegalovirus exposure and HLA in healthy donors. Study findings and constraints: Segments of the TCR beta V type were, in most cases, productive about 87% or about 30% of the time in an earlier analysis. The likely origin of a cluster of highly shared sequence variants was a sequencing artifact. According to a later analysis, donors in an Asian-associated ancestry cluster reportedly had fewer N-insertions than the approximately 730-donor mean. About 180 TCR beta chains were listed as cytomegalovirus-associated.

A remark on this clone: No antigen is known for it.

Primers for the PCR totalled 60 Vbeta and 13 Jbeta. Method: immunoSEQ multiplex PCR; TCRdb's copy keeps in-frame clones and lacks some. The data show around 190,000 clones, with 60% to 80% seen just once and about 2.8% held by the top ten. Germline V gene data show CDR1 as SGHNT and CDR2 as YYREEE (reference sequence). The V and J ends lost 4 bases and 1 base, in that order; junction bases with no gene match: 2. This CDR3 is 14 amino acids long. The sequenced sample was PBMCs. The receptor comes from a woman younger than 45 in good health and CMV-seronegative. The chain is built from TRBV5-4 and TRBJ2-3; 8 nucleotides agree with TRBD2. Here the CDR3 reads CASSELAGTDTQYF. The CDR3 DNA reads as TGTGCCAGCAGCGAACTAGCGGGCACAGATACGCAGTATTTT.